This TCR beta chain was observed in a study of CD8+CD57+ T cells in acquired aplastic anemia. As for the study in general: Mean yield of DNA from sorted CD4+ and CD8+ cells was 2.5 to 4 ug.

Broader study findings: Patients and controls had in common some 30 CD8+ CDR3 sequences. A significant difference in CD8+ Simpson's diversity between patients and controls was not found.

This clonotype was detected ten times or more. The antigen is undetermined. The template used for profiling TCR beta VDJ and CDR3 was genomic DNA. In TCRdb, the reads were re-called with MiXCR into one record per CDR3 protein. This table has about 220,000 distinct CDR3 sequences, roughly 35% appearing once. CDR1 SNHLY and CDR2 FYNNEI come from the germline V gene. The CDR3 runs 13 residues. J lost 7 bases, V lost 7 bases, and 8 bases had no gene match. V is TRBV2 and J is TRBJ2-7, with 9 nucleotides matching TRBD1. The TCR sequence derives from a human donor in good health, serving as a control. Sequencing used sorted CD4+, CD8+, or CD8+CD57+ T cells (not recorded which) from PBMCs. CDR3 sequence: CASIPKTGGEQYF. As DNA, the CDR3 is TGTGCCAGCATCCCAAAGACAGGGGGTGAGCAGTACTTC.